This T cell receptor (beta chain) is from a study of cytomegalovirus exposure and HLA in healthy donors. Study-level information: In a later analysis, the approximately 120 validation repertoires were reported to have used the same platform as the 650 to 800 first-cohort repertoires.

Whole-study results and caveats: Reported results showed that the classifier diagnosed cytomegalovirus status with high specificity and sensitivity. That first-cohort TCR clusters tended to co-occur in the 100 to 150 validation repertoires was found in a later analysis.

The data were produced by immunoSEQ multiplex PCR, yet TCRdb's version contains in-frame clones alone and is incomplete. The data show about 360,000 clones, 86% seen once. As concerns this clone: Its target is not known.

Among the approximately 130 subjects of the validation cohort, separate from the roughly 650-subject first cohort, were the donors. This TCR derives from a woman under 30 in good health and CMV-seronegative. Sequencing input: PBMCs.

The CDR3 loop reads CATSRDPLGAASYEQYF. The CDR3 nucleotides read TGTGCCACCAGCAGAGACCCCTTAGGGGCAGCTTCCTACGAGCAGTACTTC. The chain recombines TRBV15 with TRBJ2-7; a possible D gene is TRBD1 (5 bases). CDR3 length equals 17 residues. V lost 0 bases to trimming and J lost 1 base, with 16 bases between them. The germline CDR1 and CDR2 sequences are LNHNV and YYDKDF (reference sequence).